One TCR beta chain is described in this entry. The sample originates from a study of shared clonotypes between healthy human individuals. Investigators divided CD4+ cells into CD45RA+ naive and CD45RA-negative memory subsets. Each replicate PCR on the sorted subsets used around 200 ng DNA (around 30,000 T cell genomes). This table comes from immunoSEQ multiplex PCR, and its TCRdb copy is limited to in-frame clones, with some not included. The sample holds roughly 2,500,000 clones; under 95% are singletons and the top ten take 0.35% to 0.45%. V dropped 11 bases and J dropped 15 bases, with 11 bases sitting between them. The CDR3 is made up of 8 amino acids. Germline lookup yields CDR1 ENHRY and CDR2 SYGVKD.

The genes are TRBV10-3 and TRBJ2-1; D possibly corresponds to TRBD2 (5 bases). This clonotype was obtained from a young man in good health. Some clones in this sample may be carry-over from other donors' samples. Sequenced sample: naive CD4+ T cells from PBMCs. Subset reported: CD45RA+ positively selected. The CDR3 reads CAPGRGFF. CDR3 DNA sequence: TGTGCCCCGGGGAGAGGGTTCTTC.